This TCR beta chain was obtained from a study of OX40 agonist ivuxolimab in advanced cancers. Findings and caveats of the study: Dosing at 0.1 to 3.0 mg/kg was accompanied by clonal expansion of CD4+ and CD8+ blood T cells by week 6.

In the case of this clone: The target antigen is unknown.

The data were produced by immunoSEQ multiplex PCR, yet TCRdb's version contains in-frame clones alone and is incomplete. The profile shows about 43,000 clones, approximately 88% of them singletons. Sequencing was performed on CD4+ or CD8+ T cells sorted from blood, taken in a trial of the OX40 agonist ivuxolimab. The receptor was derived from an adult with an advanced solid tumor such as melanoma, head and neck, liver or kidney cancer.

The CDR3 is CASSQKSSYEQYF. DNA of the CDR3: TGCGCCAGCAGCCAAAAAAGCTCCTACGAGCAGTACTTC. The chain carries TRBV4-1 and TRBJ2-7; D is uncertain. Between the trimmed V and J ends, which lost 2 bases and 0 bases, there was a span of 5 bases. This CDR3 comprises 13 residues. The V gene's germline CDR1 is MGHRA and CDR2 YSYEKL.